This TCR beta chain was retrieved from a study of blood T cell repertoires in COVID-19. Overall study: PBMCs, B-cell-depleted T cells, or T cells were the source of the cDNA or gDNA that made up the material.

Per the study methods: Reference gene primer amplification gave estimated nucleated cell counts. TCRdb's copy holds only in-frame clones and misses some; the assay was immunoSEQ multiplex PCR. Clone size and V and J calls were adopted from that table, with D and trimming inferred from the DNA. The sample shows about 170,000 clones, roughly 80% of them seen only once. Trimming stripped 3 bases from V and 1 base from J, with 6 bases between. Germline CDR1 KGHSH, CDR2 LQKENI. The CDR3 is 13 residues long. This chain uses TRBV18 with TRBJ2-5, with D possibly being TRBD1 (5 bases). The specimen sequenced was peripheral blood. The receptor comes from a man in his 70s with active or convalescent COVID-19. Here the CDR3 reads CASSPTAQETQYF. For the CDR3, the DNA is TGTGCCAGCTCACCGACAGCCCAAGAGACCCAGTACTTC. The variable domain in full, completed from reference TRBV18 and TRBJ2-5, reads NAGVMQNPRHLVRRRGQEARLRCSPMKGHSHVYWYRQLPEEGLKFMVYLQKENIIDESGMPKERFSAEFPKEGPSILRIQQVVRGDSAAYFCASSPTAQETQYFGPGTRLLVL.